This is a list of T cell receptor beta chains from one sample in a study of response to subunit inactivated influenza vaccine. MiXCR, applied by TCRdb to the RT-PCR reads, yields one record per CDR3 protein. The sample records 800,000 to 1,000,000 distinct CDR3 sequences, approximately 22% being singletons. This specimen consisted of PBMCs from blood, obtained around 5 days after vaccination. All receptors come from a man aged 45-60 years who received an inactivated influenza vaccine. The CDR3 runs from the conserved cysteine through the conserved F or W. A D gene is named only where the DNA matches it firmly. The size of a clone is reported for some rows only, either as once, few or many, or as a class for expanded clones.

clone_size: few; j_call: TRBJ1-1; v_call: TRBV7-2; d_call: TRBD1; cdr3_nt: TGTGCCAGCAGCGGGGGACAGGGGAGAACTGAAGCTTTCTTT; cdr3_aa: CASSGGQGRTEAFF
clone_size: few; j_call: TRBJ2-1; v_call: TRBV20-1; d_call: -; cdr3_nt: TGCAGTGCCCCAGGGGGACTAGGGTCCGCCTACAATGAGCAGTTCTTC; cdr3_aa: CSAPGGLGSAYNEQFF
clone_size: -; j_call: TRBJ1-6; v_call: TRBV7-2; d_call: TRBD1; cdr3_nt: TGTGCCAGCAGCTTAGCCCGGACAGGCGTCCATAATTCACCCCTCCACTTT; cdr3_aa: CASSLARTGVHNSPLHF
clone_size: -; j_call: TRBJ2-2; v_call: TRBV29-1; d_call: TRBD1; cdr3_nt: TGCAGCGTGTCCGGGACAGGGACCGGGGAGCTGTTTTTT; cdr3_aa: CSVSGTGTGELFF
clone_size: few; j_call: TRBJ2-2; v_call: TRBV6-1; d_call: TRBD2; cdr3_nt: TGTGCCAGCAGTGTAGGTAGCGGGGGCACCGGGGAGCTGTTTTTT; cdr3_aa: CASSVGSGGTGELFF
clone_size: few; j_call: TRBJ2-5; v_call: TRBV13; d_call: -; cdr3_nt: TGTGCCAGCAGCCAAAGACAAGCAGAGACCCAGTACTTC; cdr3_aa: CASSQRQAETQYF
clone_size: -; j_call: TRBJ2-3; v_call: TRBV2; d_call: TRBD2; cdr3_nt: TGTACCAGCAGTTTAAGGCGGGCTAGCGGGGGCCGCACAGATACGCAGTATTTT; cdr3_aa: CTSSLRRASGGRTDTQYF
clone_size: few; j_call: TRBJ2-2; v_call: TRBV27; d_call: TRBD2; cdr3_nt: TGTGCCAGCAGTCTTCGGGGGGTAAGGGGCACCGGGGAGCTGTTTTTT; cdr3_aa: CASSLRGVRGTGELFF
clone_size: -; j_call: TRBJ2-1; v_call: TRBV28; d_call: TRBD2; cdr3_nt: TGTGCCAGCAGTTCCCACGACTCCAGCGGGGGGCTCGGCTCCTACAATGAGCAGTTCTTC; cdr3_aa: CASSSHDSSGGLGSYNEQFF
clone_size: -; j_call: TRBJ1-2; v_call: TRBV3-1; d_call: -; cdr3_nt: TGTGCCAGCAGCCAAGGACGAGGTGGCTACACCTTC; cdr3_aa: CASSQGRGGYTF
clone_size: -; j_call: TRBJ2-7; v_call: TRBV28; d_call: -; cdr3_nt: TGTGCCAGCAGTCTATTTGGGTTCTACGAGCAGTACTTC; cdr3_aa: CASSLFGFYEQYF
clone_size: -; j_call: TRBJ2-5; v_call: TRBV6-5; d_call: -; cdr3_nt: TGTGCCAGCAGTTACGGGCCAGGCTGGGAGACCCAGTACTTC; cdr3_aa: CASSYGPGWETQYF
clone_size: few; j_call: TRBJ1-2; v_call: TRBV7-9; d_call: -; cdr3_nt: TGTGCCAGCAGTTTCCGAGACCAGGGCAACTATGGCTACACCTTC; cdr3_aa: CASSFRDQGNYGYTF
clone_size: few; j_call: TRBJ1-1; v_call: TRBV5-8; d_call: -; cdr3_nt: TGTGCCAGCATAAATGGGGGATACACTGAAGCTTTCTTT; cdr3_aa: CASINGGYTEAFF
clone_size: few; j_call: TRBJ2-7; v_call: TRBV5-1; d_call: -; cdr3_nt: TGCGCCAGCAGCTTGGAGCCCTCGCTTGGGGAAGGAGTCTACGAGCAGTACTTC; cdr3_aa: CASSLEPSLGEGVYEQYF
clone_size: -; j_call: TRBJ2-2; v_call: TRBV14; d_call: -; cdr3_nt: TGTGCCAGCAGCCAATATGTGGGCACCGGGGAGCTGTTTTTT; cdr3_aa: CASSQYVGTGELFF
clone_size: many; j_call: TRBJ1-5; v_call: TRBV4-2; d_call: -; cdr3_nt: TGTGCCAGCAGCAAACAGGGTGCGAGCAATCAGCCCCAGCATTTT; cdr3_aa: CASSKQGASNQPQHF
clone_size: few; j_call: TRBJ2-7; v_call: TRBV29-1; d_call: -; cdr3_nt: TGCAGCGTTGGGGACATCTACGAGCAGTACTTC; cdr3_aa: CSVGDIYEQYF
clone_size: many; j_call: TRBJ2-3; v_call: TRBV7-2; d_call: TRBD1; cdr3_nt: TGTGCCAGCAGCCCTATAGGGGGCCGGGCAGATACGCAGTATTTT; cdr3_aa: CASSPIGGRADTQYF
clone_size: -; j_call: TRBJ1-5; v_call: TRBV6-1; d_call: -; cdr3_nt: TGTGCCAGCAGGGTCGGGGCCGGGCCCCAGCATTTT; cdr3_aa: CASRVGAGPQHF
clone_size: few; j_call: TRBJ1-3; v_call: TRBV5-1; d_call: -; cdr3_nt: TGCGCCAGCAGCCAAGGGGCCTGGCGAAACACCATATATTTT; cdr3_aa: CASSQGAWRNTIYF
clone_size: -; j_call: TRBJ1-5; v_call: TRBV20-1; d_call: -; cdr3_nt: TGCAGTGCTTCCAGGGCAATAAGCAATCAGCCCCAGCATTTT; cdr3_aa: CSASRAISNQPQHF
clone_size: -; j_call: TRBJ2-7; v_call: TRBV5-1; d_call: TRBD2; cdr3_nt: TGCGCCAGCTCCGGGACTAGCGGGATTTACGAGCAGTACTTC; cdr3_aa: CASSGTSGIYEQYF
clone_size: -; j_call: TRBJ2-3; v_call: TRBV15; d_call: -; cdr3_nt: TGTGCCACCAGCAGTCTACGACAATCATCTAGCACAGATACGCAGTATTTT; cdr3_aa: CATSSLRQSSSTDTQYF
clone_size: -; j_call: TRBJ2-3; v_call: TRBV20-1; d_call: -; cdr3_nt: TGCAGCCTCCCAGGGGCCGTTGGTACGCAGTATTTT; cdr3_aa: CSLPGAVGTQYF
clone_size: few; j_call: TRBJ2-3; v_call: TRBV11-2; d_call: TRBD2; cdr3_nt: TGTGCCAGCAGCCTCCTAGCGGGGGGGAATACGCAGTATTTT; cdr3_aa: CASSLLAGGNTQYF
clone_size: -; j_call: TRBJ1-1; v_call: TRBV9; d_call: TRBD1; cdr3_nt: TGTGCCAGCAGCGTAGCGGCAGGGGGCATCGGCACTGAAGCTTTCTTT; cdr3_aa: CASSVAAGGIGTEAFF
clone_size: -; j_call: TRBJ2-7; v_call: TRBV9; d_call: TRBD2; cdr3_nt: TGTGCCAGCAGCAAAGGGATAGCGGGTTACGAGCAGTACTTC; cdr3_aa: CASSKGIAGYEQYF
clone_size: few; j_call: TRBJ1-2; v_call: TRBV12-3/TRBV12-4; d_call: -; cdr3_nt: TGTGCCAGCAGTTTTGGTGAGGGAGGAGGCTACACCTTC; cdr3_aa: CASSFGEGGGYTF
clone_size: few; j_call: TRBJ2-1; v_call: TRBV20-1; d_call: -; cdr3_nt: TGCAGTGCTAGTCTAGCAGCCTACAATGAGCAGTTCTTC; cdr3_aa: CSASLAAYNEQFF
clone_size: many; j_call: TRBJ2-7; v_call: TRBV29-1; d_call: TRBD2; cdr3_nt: TGCAGCGGCCGTAGCGGGGGGGGGCAGTACTTC; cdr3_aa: CSGRSGGGQYF
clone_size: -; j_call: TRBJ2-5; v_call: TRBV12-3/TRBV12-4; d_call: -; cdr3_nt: TGTGCCAGCAGTGCGGGCCAGTCCGGATACCAAGAGACCCAGTACTTC; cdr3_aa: CASSAGQSGYQETQYF
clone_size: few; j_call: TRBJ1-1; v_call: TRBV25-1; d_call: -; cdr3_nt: TGTGCCAGCAGTGTGGGGGTTATGAACACTGAAGCTTTCTTT; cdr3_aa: CASSVGVMNTEAFF
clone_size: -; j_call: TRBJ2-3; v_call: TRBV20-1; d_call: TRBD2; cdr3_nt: TGCAGTGCTAGAGTGGGGACTAGCGGATACACAGATACGCAGTATTTT; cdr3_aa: CSARVGTSGYTDTQYF
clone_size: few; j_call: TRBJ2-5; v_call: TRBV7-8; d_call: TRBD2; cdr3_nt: TGTGCCAGCAGCAGGGGACTACCAGAGACCCAGTACTTC; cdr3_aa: CASSRGLPETQYF
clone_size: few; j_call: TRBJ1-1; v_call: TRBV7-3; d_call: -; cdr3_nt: TGTGCCAGCAGCTCTAGTGGGGGTGCTAACACTGAAGCTTTCTTT; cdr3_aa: CASSSSGGANTEAFF
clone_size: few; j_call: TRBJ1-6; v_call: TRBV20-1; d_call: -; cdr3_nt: TGCAGTGCTAGATCCGGAGGGGTTATTATTGATTCACCCCTCCACTTT; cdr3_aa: CSARSGGVIIDSPLHF
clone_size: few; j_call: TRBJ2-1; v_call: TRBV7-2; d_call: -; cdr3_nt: TGTGCCAGCAGCTTAGCAGGGGGGCTTAGCGGGTTTCGGTTCTTC; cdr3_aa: CASSLAGGLSGFRFF
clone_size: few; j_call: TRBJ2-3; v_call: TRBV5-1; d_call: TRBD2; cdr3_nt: TGCGCCAGCAGCCCGGGACTAGCGAATTCTCTGAACTGGGCAGATACGCAGTATTTT; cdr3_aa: CASSPGLANSLNWADTQYF
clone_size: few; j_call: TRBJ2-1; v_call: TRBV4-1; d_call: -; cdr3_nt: TGCGCCAGCAGCCAAGGTTTAAGGGGCAGAGCCTACAATGAGCAGTTCTTC; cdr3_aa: CASSQGLRGRAYNEQFF
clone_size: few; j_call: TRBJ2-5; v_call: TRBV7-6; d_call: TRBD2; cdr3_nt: TGTGCCAGCGCCGAGCTAGCGGGAGCTCTGGAGACCCAGTACTTC; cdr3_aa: CASAELAGALETQYF
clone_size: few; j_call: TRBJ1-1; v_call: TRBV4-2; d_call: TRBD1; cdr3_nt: TGTGCCAGCAGCCAAGTCGGAACAGGGGCAGGAGCTTTCTTT; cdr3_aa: CASSQVGTGAGAFF
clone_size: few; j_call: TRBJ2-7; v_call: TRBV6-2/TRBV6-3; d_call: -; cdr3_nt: TGTGCCAGCCGACGAGACGGGGTCAGCGAGCAGTACTTC; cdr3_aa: CASRRDGVSEQYF
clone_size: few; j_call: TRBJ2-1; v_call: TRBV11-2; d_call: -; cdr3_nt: TGTGCCAGCAGCTTAGGGGTGGGGACCAGTAATGGGGAGCAGTTCTTC; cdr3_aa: CASSLGVGTSNGEQFF
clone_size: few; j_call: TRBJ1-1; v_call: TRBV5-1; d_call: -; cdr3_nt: TGCGCCAGCAGCTGGCAGGGAAACACTGAAGCTTTCTTT; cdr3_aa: CASSWQGNTEAFF
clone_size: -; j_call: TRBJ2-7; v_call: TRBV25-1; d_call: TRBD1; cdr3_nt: TGTGCCAGCAGTGGATCCGGGACAGGGACCAACGAGCAGTACTTC; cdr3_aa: CASSGSGTGTNEQYF